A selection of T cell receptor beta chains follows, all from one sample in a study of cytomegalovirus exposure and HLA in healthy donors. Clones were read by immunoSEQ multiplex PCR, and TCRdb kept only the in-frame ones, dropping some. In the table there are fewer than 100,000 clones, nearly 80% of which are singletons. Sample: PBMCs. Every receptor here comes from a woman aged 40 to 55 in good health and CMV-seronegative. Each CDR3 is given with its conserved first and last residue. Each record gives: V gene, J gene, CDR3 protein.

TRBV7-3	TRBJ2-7	CASSSRQPGFYEQYF
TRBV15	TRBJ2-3	CATSRGFRTDTQYF
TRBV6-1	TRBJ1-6	CASGGQGSSPLHF
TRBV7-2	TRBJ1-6	CASNTGSYNSPLHF
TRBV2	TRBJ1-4	CASSESGGGGEKLFF
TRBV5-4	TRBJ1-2	CASSLVGQLNYGYTF
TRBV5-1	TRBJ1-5	CASSLEGDSNQPQHF
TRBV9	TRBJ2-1	CASSPGGLSISYSYNEQFF
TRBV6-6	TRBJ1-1	CASRGTGVNTEAFF
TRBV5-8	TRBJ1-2	CASSSRDRVGSGYTF
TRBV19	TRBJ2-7	CATRAGSRYEQYF
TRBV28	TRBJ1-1	CASSFLDRDNTEAFF
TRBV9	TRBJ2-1	CASSGDRGNEQFF
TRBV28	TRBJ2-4	CASSLSGVTYF
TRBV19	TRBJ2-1	CASSSQRGYNEQFF
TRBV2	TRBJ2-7	CASSDRSGGAKTYEQYF
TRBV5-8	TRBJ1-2	CASTQRGAVGGYTF
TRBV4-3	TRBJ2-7	CASSQDSPGTGPYEQYF
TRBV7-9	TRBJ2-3	CASSTRPTDTQYF
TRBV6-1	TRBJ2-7	CASCGGSYEQYF
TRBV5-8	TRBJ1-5	CASSLANQPQHF